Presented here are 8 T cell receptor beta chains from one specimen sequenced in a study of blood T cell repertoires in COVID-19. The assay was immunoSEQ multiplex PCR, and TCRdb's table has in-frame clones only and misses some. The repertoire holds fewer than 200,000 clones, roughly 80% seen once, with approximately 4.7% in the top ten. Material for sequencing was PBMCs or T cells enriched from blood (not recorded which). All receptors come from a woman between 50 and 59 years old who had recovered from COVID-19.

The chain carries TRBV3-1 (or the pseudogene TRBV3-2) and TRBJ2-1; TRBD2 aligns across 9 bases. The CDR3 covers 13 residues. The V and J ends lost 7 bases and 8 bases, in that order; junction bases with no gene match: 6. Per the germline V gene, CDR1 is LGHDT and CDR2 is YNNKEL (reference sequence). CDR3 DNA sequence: TGTGCCAGCACTAAAAGCGGGGGGTATGAGCAGTTCTTC. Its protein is CASTKSGGYEQFF.

The CDR3: CASTHSGTGDDSPLHF. CDR3 coding DNA: TGCGCCAGCACCCACTCCGGGACAGGGGATGATTCACCCCTCCACTTT. The rearrangement links TRBV5-1 to TRBJ1-6, with TRBD1 matching 10 bases. The CDR3 contains 16 residues. Germline V gives CDR1 SGHRS, CDR2 YFSETQ. J was trimmed by 8 bases and V by 6 bases; bases with no gene match: 11.

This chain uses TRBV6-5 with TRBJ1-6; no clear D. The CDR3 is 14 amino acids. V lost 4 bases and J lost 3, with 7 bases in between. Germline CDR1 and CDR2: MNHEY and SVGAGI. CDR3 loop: CASSSGNYNSPLHF. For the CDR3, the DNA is TGTGCCAGCAGTTCCGGTAACTATAATTCACCCCTCCACTTT.

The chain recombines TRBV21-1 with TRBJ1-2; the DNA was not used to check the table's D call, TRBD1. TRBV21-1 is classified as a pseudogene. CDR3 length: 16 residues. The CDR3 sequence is CASSKVGTGGLDGYTF. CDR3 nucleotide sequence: TGTGCCAGCAGCAAAGTAGGGACAGGAGGGCTGGATGGCTACACCTTC.

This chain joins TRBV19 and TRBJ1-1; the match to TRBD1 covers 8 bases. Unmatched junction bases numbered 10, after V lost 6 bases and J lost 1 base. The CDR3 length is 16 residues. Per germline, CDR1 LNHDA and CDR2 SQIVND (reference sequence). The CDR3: CASRTLTGVGNTEAFF. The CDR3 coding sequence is TGTGCCAGTAGAACCTTGACAGGGGTTGGGAACACTGAAGCTTTCTTT.

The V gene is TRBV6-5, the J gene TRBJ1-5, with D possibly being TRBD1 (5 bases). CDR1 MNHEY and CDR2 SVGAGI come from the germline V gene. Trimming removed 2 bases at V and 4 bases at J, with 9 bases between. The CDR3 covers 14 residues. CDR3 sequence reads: CASSYQAGNQPQHF. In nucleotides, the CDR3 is TGTGCCAGCAGTTACCAGGCAGGGAATCAGCCCCAGCATTTT.

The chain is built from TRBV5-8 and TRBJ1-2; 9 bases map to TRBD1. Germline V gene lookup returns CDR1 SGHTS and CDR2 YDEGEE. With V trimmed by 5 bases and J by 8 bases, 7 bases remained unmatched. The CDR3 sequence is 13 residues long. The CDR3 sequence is CASRLQGALGYTF. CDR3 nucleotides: TGTGCCAGCAGACTACAGGGGGCCTTGGGCTACACCTTC. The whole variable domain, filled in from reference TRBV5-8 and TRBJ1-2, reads EAGVTQSPTHLIKTRGQQATLRCSPISGHTSVYWYQQALGLGLQFLLWYDEGEERNRGNFPPRFSGRQFPNYSSELNVNALELEDSALYLCASRLQGALGYTFGSGTRLTVV.

The CDR3 DNA reads TGTGCCAGCAGCGCCCAGGGTGTCGAGCAGTACGTC. Amino acid sequence: CASSAQGVEQYV. The chain employs TRBV7-9 and TRBJ2-7; a weak D match, TRBD1 (5 bases). The V end was cut by 5 bases, the J end by 6 bases, with 11 bases between. The CDR3 is 12 amino acids. Germline CDR1 is SEHNR and CDR2 is FQNEAQ (reference sequence).